This T cell receptor beta chain was sequenced for a study of T cell repertoires in cytomegalovirus infection. V lost 3 bases, J lost 7 bases, and 17 bases lay in between. The CDR3 is 15 amino acids. From germline, CDR1 is SGHTA and CDR2 FQGNSA. Regarding this clonotype: Its antigen is currently unknown.

TCRdb redid the calling of the reads with MiXCR, one entry per CDR3 protein. In the table there are around 430,000 distinct CDR3 sequences, roughly 43% of which are singletons. The TCR comes from a human donor in good health (CMV status not recorded). Some clones in this sample may be carry-over from other donors' samples. The V and J genes are TRBV7-2 and TRBJ2-3, with a tentative D call TRBD2 (5 bases). Here the sequenced sample was cultured PBMCs, taken from culture after CMV antigen stimulation. The CDR3 DNA reads TGTGCCAGCAGCTTTTGGTTTGGACCGGGGTATACGCAGTATTTT. Amino acid sequence: CASSFWFGPGYTQYF.